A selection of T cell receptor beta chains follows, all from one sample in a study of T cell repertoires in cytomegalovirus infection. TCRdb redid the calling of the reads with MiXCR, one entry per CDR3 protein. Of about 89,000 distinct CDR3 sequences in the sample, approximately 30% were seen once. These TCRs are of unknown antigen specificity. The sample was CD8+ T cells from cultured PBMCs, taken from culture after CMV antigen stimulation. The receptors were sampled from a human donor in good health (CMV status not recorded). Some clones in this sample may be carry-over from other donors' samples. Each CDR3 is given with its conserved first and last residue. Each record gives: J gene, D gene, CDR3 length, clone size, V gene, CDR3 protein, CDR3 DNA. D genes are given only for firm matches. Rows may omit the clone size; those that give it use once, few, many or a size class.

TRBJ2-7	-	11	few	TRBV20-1	CSAAWGAEQYF	TGCAGTGCTGCCTGGGGGGCCGAGCAGTACTTC
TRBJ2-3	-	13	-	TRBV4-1	CASSQVEEDTQYF	TGCGCCAGCAGCCAAGTCGAGGAGGATACGCAGTATTTT
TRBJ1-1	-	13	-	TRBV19	CASSYSQPGEAFF	TGTGCCAGTAGTTACAGCCAGCCGGGTGAAGCTTTCTTT
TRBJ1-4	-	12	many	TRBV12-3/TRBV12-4	CASSSDTEKLFF	TGTGCCAGCAGCTCCGACACTGAAAAACTGTTTTTT
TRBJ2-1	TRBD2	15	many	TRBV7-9	CASRFSGGAYNEQFF	TGTGCCAGCAGATTTAGCGGGGGGGCCTACAATGAGCAGTTCTTC
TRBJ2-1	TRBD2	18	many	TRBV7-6	CASSLEGFRTSGGIEQFF	TGTGCCAGCAGCTTAGAAGGTTTCCGGACTAGCGGAGGGATTGAGCAGTTCTTC
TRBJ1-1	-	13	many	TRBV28	CASSSHPETEAFF	TGTGCCAGCAGTTCCCACCCGGAGACTGAAGCTTTCTTT
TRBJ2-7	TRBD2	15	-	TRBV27	CASSPNGGGGYEQYF	TGTGCCAGCAGTCCCAACGGGGGGGGAGGCTACGAGCAGTACTTC
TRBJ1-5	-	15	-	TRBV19	CASRWSGNPNQPQHF	TGTGCCAGTAGGTGGTCAGGGAATCCCAATCAGCCCCAGCATTTT
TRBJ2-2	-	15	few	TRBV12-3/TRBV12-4	CASSRPRGRVGELFF	TGTGCCAGCAGTCGCCCCCGAGGGCGGGTCGGGGAGCTGTTTTTT
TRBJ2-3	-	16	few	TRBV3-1	CASSQDGGPSTDTQYF	TGTGCCAGCAGCCAAGATGGGGGGCCTAGCACAGATACGCAGTATTTT
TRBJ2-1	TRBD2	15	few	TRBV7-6	CASSLMGGTGNEQFF	TGTGCCAGCAGCTTAATGGGGGGGACGGGCAATGAGCAGTTCTTC
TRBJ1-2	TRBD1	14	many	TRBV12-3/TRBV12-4	CASSFNRGLEGYTF	TGTGCCAGCAGTTTTAACAGGGGCCTCGAGGGCTACACCTTC
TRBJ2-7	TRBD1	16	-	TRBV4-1	CASSQAGDRVTYEQYF	TGCGCCAGCAGCCAAGCGGGGGACAGGGTCACCTACGAGCAGTACTTC
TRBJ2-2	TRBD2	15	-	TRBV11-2	CASSELAGGPGELFF	TGTGCCAGCAGCGAACTAGCGGGGGGGCCCGGGGAGCTGTTTTTT
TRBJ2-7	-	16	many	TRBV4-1	CASSHEGPPGTYEQYF	TGCGCCAGCAGCCATGAGGGCCCCCCTGGGACCTACGAGCAGTACTTC
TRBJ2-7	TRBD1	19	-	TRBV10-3	CAISEPGTAGSGLSYEQYF	TGTGCCATCAGTGAGCCCGGGACAGCCGGTTCTGGGTTGAGTTACGAGCAGTACTTC
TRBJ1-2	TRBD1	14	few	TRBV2	CASTGDRAKDGYTF	TGTGCCAGCACGGGGGACAGGGCAAAGGATGGCTACACCTTC
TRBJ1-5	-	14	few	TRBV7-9	CASSLDSINQPQHF	TGTGCCAGCAGCCTCGACAGCATTAATCAGCCCCAGCATTTT
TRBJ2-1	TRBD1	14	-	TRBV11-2	CASSRTGQSGEQFF	TGTGCCAGCAGCAGGACAGGGCAGTCCGGTGAGCAGTTCTTC
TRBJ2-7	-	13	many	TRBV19	CASSQGPTYEQYF	TGTGCCAGCTCTCAGGGACCCACCTACGAGCAGTACTTC
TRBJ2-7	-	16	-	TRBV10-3	CAISSIPGQDQYEQYF	TGTGCCATCAGTAGTATTCCGGGGCAAGATCAGTACGAGCAGTACTTC
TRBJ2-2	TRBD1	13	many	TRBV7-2	CASSSTGAGELFF	TGTGCCAGCAGCTCGACAGGGGCCGGGGAGCTGTTTTTT
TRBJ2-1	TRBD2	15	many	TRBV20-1	CSARALAGDDNEQFF	TGCAGTGCTAGAGCTCTAGCGGGGGACGACAATGAGCAGTTCTTC
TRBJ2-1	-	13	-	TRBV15	CATTRRDYNEQFF	TGTGCCACGACTCGGAGGGACTACAATGAGCAGTTCTTC
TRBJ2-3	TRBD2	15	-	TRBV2	CASSLTSGGGDTQYF	TGTGCCAGCAGCCTTACTAGCGGGGGGGGAGATACGCAGTATTTT
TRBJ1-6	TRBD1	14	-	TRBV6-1	CASSGDRGYSPLHF	TGTGCCAGCAGTGGGGACAGGGGGTATTCACCCCTCCACTTT
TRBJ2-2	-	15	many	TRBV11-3	CASSYGTANTGELFF	TGTGCCAGCAGTTATGGGACGGCGAACACCGGGGAGCTGTTTTTT
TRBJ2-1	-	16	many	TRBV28	CASSLYGGPWDNEQFF	TGTGCCAGCAGTTTATACGGGGGGCCTTGGGACAATGAGCAGTTCTTC
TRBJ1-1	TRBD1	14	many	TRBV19	CASSIGTGTTEAFF	TGTGCCAGTAGTATAGGGACAGGGACCACTGAAGCTTTCTTT
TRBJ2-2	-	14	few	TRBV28	CASSALITSGELFF	TGTGCCAGCAGTGCCCTTATCACCTCCGGGGAGCTGTTTTTT
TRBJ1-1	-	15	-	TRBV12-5	CASGLFGGAYTEAFF	TGTGCTAGTGGTTTGTTCGGGGGGGCGTACACTGAAGCTTTCTTT
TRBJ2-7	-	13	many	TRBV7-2	CASSWAATYEQYF	TGTGCCAGCAGCTGGGCAGCTACCTACGAGCAGTACTTC
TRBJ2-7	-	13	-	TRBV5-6	CASSTEGRVEQYF	TGTGCCAGCAGCACAGAGGGCAGGGTTGAGCAGTACTTC
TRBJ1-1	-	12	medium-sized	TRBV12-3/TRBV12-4	CASSLAGTEAFF	TGTGCCAGCAGTTTAGCCGGGACTGAAGCTTTCTTT
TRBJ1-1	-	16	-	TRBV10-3	CAISESVSGPNTEAFF	TGTGCCATCAGTGAGTCAGTAAGCGGGCCGAACACTGAAGCTTTCTTT
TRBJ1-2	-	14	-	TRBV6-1	CASSTGRPDYGYTF	TGTGCCAGCAGTACGGGACGGCCTGACTATGGCTACACCTTC
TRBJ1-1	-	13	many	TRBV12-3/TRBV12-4	CASSLSSVTEAFF	TGTGCCAGCAGTTTAAGTAGCGTCACTGAAGCTTTCTTT
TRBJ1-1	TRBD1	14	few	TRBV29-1	CSVGTDMTFSEAFF	TGCAGCGTCGGGACAGACATGACCTTTTCTGAAGCTTTCTTT
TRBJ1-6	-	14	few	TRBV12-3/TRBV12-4	CASSLGQWSSPLHF	TGTGCCAGCAGTTTAGGGCAATGGAGTTCACCCCTCCACTTT
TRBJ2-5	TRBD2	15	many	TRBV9	CASSVALQRGETQYF	TGTGCCAGCAGCGTGGCGTTGCAGCGGGGAGAGACCCAGTACTTC
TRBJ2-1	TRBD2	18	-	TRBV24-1	CATSDGLAGTHSYNEQFF	TGTGCCACCAGTGATGGGCTAGCGGGGACGCACTCCTACAATGAGCAGTTCTTC
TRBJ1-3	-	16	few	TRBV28	CASSWAGGSSGNTIYF	TGTGCCAGCAGTTGGGCAGGTGGGAGCTCTGGAAACACCATATATTTT
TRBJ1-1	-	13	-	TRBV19	CASSWAGNTEAFF	TGTGCCAGTAGTTGGGCAGGGAACACTGAAGCTTTCTTT
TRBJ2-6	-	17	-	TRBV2	CASSDGTEASGANVLTF	TGTGCCAGCAGTGACGGGACGGAGGCCTCTGGGGCCAACGTCCTGACTTTC
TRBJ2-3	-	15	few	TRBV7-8	CASTGWAGSTDTQYF	TGTGCCAGCACAGGGTGGGCAGGGTCCACAGATACGCAGTATTTT
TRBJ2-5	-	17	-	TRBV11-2	CASSWGRGGNEKETQYF	TGTGCCAGCAGCTGGGGTAGGGGGGGAAACGAGAAAGAGACCCAGTACTTC